The clone carrying this TCR beta chain was observed a handful of times. Its antigen is unidentified. The gene symbols are mouse symbols. The CDR3 end lies 4 residues beyond the end of the read and is filled in from the germline J gene. Germline-derived CDR1 and CDR2 are FNHDT and SITEND (reference sequence). The CDR3 totals 16 residues. The V gene end was trimmed by 4 bases and the J gene end by 0 bases; junction bases not matched to a gene: 8. The sample comes from a study of CD8+ T cells in alopecia areata. Study as a whole: Recipients were roughly 6-10-week-old female C3H/HeJ mice grafted with skin from approximately 6-13-month-old C3H/HeJ donors with spontaneous alopecia. Study-wide results and limits: Normal skin's resident alphabeta T cells are sequenced alongside lesional scalp T cells. TCR sharing was clearer in mice than between patients, perhaps partly owing to patient HLA diversity. Higher clonality was seen in lesional scalp than in normal scalp, especially in alopecia totalis/universalis.

Isolated RNA was reverse transcribed into cDNA used as the sequencing template. Repertoires were generated with immunoSEQ multiplex PCR, while TCRdb's copy carries only in-frame clones and drops some. The data show some 110,000 clones, none appearing only once, with around 20% held by the ten largest. The sequence was collected from a C3H/HeJ mouse with alopecia areata. This mouse strain has H2-k as its MHC haplotype. This chain joins TRBV19 and TRBJ2-5, with 7 bases fitting TRBD1. The source material was lesional skin. CDR3 protein: CASSPRDSINQDTQYF. The CDR3 bases that were read are TGTGCCAGCAGTCCCCGGGACAGTATTAACCAAGAC. The full variable domain, its missing parts supplied by reference TRBV19 and TRBJ2-5, is GGIITQTPKFLIGQEGQKLTLKCQQNFNHDTMYWYRQDSGKGLRLIYYSITENDLQKGDLSEGYDASREKKSSFSLTVTSAQKNEMAVFLCASSPRDSINQDTQYFGPGTRLLVL.